This entry concerns a single TCR beta chain. The method was immunoSEQ multiplex PCR; TCRdb's version includes in-frame clones alone and lacks a portion of them. The sample has about 480,000 clones, approximately 88% seen once. The source of the sample is a study of blood T cell repertoires in COVID-19. The specimen was PBMCs or T cells enriched from blood (not recorded which). This sequence originates from a woman aged 40 to 49 who had recovered from COVID-19.

CDR3: CASSLDGLAGVGDTQYF. CDR3 nucleotides: TGCGCCAGCAGCCTGGACGGTCTAGCGGGAGTTGGAGATACGCAGTATTTT. The chain uses TRBV5-1 and TRBJ2-3; 10 bases map to TRBD2. Trimming cost V 4 bases and J 5 bases; bases outside gene matches: 13. CDR3 length equals 17 residues. Germline assignment: CDR1 SGHRS and CDR2 YFSETQ.